This passage covers 19 T cell receptor beta chains from one sample sequenced in a study of cytomegalovirus exposure and HLA in healthy donors. The PCR had 60 Vbeta and 13 Jbeta primers. Assay: immunoSEQ multiplex PCR; the TCRdb copy retains only in-frame clones and omits some. The sample contains approximately 150,000 clones, about 72% of which appear only once. Material: PBMCs. These receptors were collected from a man aged 25-45 years in good health and CMV-seropositive.

This chain uses TRBV5-1 with TRBJ2-3, with 11 positions matching TRBD2. From germline, CDR1 is SGHRS and CDR2 YFSETQ. The CDR3 consists of 16 residues. Germline trimming cut 4 bases from V and 1 base from J; bases unmatched to any gene: 5. The CDR3: CASSGSTSGGTDTQYF. In nucleotides, the CDR3 is TGCGCCAGCAGCGGATCGACTAGCGGGGGCACAGATACGCAGTATTTT.

This clone showed up just once. Compared with germline, one end of the junction differs, possibly owing to a read error. The chain recombines TRBV6-5 with TRBJ2-7; maybe TRBD1 (6 bases). The V gene's germline CDR1 is MNHEY and CDR2 SVGAGI. The CDR3 loop spans 13 amino acids. The CDR3 loop reads CASNYARGNEQYF. The CDR3 bases are TGTGCCAGCAATTACGCCAGGGGTAACGAGCAGTACTTC.

The J gene is TRBJ1-2, the V gene TRBV29-1, with 9 positions matching TRBD1. The CDR3 is 16 amino acids. Germline V gives CDR1 SQVTM, CDR2 ANQGSEA. The ends lost 7 bases at V and 4 bases at J; junction bases unmatched: 16. Here the CDR3 reads CSAKRTPGQGVYGYTF. The CDR3 region has the DNA TGCAGCGCTAAAAGAACTCCGGGACAGGGAGTCTATGGCTACACCTTC.

The V call is TRBV6-5, the J call TRBJ1-2; 9 nucleotides match TRBD1. CDR1 is MNHEY, CDR2 SVGAGI, per germline. This CDR3 comprises 16 residues. V was clipped by 2 bases and J by 6 bases; unmatched bases: 10. The CDR3 loop is CASSYPLDRGGNGYTF. The CDR3, as DNA: TGTGCCAGCAGTTACCCGTTGGACAGGGGAGGTAATGGCTACACCTTC.

The CDR3 DNA is TGTGCCAGCAGCTTAGCGGTGGGCCGGAACACCGGGGAGCTGTTTTTT. It translates to CASSLAVGRNTGELFF. The rearrangement uses TRBV7-6 and TRBJ2-2; D unclear. V was clipped by 0 bases and J by 1 base, with 9 bases between them. This CDR3 contains 16 residues. Germline V gives CDR1 SGHVS, CDR2 FNYEAQ.

The chain recombines TRBV29-1 with TRBJ2-3; 8 positions agree with TRBD2. Per germline, CDR1 SQVTM and CDR2 ANQGSEA. The CDR3 has 16 amino acids. V gave up 1 base and J gave up 1 base; unmatched junction bases: 7. This CDR3 is CSVEGAGAAGTDTQYF. In DNA, the CDR3 is TGCAGCGTTGAAGGAGCGGGGGCCGCTGGCACAGATACGCAGTATTTT.

This chain connects TRBV29-1 to TRBJ1-1; D not resolved. The CDR3 contains 11 residues. In germline, CDR1 is SQVTM, CDR2 ANQGSEA. Trimming cost V 7 bases and J 4 bases, with 10 bases left between them. The CDR3 reads CSARGITEAFF. Here the CDR3 DNA reads TGCAGCGCCCGCGGCATCACTGAAGCTTTCTTT.

The chain is built from TRBV6-1 and TRBJ1-1; 7 bases line up with TRBD1. The CDR3 contains 13 residues. The ends lost 9 bases at V and 1 base at J; junction bases unmatched: 5. The germline V gene encodes CDR1 MNHNS and CDR2 SASEGT. Here the CDR3 DNA reads TGTGCCAGTCACAGGGGCCCGAACACTGAAGCTTTCTTT. Translated: CASHRGPNTEAFF.

CDR3 protein: CASRAGRGGYNEQFF. The CDR3 nucleotides are TGTGCCAGCAGGGCCGGGCGGGGGGGGTACAATGAGCAGTTCTTC. The chain recombines TRBV2 with TRBJ2-1, with TRBD2 identical over 9 bases. V shed 6 bases, J shed 4 bases, and the junction held 7 bases outside the gene matches. Germline lookup yields CDR1 SNHLY and CDR2 FYNNEI. The CDR3 contains 15 residues.

The chain joins TRBV5-4 to TRBJ1-1; 10 nucleotides agree with TRBD1. Germline loops: CDR1 SGHNT, CDR2 YYREEE (reference sequence). J lost 2 bases, V lost 0 bases, and 1 base had no gene match. CDR3 length: 15 amino acids. This CDR3 is CASSLETGGNTEAFF. DNA of the CDR3: TGTGCCAGCAGCTTGGAGACAGGGGGCAACACTGAAGCTTTCTTT.

The J gene is TRBJ1-1, the V gene TRBV6-6; 10 positions agree with TRBD1. The CDR3 is 16 residues long. In germline, CDR1 is MNHNY, CDR2 SVGAGI (reference sequence). V dropped 2 bases and J dropped 5; count of bases not matched to a gene: 8. In DNA form, the CDR3 reads TGTGCCAGCAGTTACCCCGGGACAGGGGAAGGAACTGAAGCTTTCTTT. Translating it yields CASSYPGTGEGTEAFF.

This clone was seen a handful of times. The chain is built from TRBV6-1 and TRBJ1-5, with TRBD1 identical over 12 bases. Germline values: CDR1 MNHNS, CDR2 SASEGT. The CDR3 totals 16 residues. With 4 bases clipped from V and 4 bases from J, the junction kept 5 bases outside the gene matches. CDR3 nucleotides: TGTGCCAGCAGTGGAGGGACAGGGGGCTTGAATCAGCCCCAGCATTTT. It encodes CASSGGTGGLNQPQHF.

The gene calls are TRBV7-6 and TRBJ2-5; 8 bases are shared with TRBD1. CDR1 is SGHVS, CDR2 FNYEAQ, per germline. The J segment lost 6 bases and the V segment lost 4 bases, leaving 10 bases of the junction unmatched. This CDR3 region has 15 residues. The CDR3 DNA follows: TGTGCCAGCAGCTCCACAGGGGGGTTCGGGAAGACCCAGTACTTC. Encoded protein: CASSSTGGFGKTQYF.

The chain joins TRBV29-1 to TRBJ1-6; TRBD1 might be the D (5 bases). There are 13 residues in the CDR3. Trimming removed 2 bases from V and 7 bases from J, with 9 bases in between. CDR1 and CDR2 (germline): SQVTM, ANQGSEA. The chain's CDR3 is CSVELTENSPLHF. CDR3 sequence (DNA): TGCAGCGTTGAATTGACAGAAAATTCACCCCTCCACTTT.

This clone was seen once. The chain carries TRBV27 and TRBJ1-6, with TRBD1 matching over 10 bases. CDR3 length equals 13 residues. Germline CDR1 is MNHEY and CDR2 is SMNVEV (reference sequence). V shed 5 bases and J 14 bases; nucleotides not matched to a gene: 6. CDR3 DNA sequence: TGTGCCAGCAGTCCCCTAGGGACAGGGGCCCTCCACTTT. This sequence encodes CASSPLGTGALHF.

The chain joins TRBV5-1 to TRBJ2-7; D is perhaps TRBD1 (6 bases). Per the germline V gene, CDR1 is SGHRS and CDR2 is YFSETQ. CDR3 length: 16 amino acids. V was cut by 2 bases and J by 5 bases, with 20 bases left in between. The CDR3 DNA follows: TGCGCCAGCAGCTTTAGGGGATCACAGGGAGATCACGAGCAGTACTTC. Amino acids: CASSFRGSQGDHEQYF.

This rearrangement joins TRBV27 to TRBJ2-7; 11 bases fit TRBD2. With V trimmed by 5 bases and J by 3 bases, 6 bases remained unmatched. The CDR3 runs 15 residues. Germline lookup yields CDR1 MNHEY and CDR2 SMNVEV (reference sequence). This CDR3 reads CASSQRTSGFYEQYF. CDR3 coding DNA: TGTGCCAGCAGTCAACGGACTAGCGGGTTCTACGAGCAGTACTTC.

V is TRBV19 and J is TRBJ1-5; D is uncertain. This CDR3 has 14 residues. Per germline, CDR1 LNHDA and CDR2 SQIVND (reference sequence). V was pared by 5 bases and J by 4 bases, with 12 bases between. CDR3 DNA: TGTGCCAGTAGTTTACCAGGCGCTAATCAGCCCCAGCATTTT. It yields the protein CASSLPGANQPQHF. The variable domain in full, with the rest retrieved from reference TRBV19 and TRBJ1-5, is DGGITQSPKYLFRKEGQNVTLSCEQNLNHDAMYWYRQDPGQGLRLIYYSQIVNDFQKGDIAEGYSVSREKKESFPLTVTSAQKNPTAFYLCASSLPGANQPQHFGDGTRLSIL.

This clone was seen only once. This rearrangement joins TRBV11-3 to TRBJ2-3, with 12 bases lining up with TRBD2. CDR3 length: 16 residues. Germline lookup yields CDR1 SGHNT and CDR2 YENEEA. J lost 3 bases, V lost 6 bases, and 7 bases had no gene match. CDR3 sequence reads: CASSLGLAGRTDTQYF. The CDR3 DNA sequence: TGTGCCAGCAGTCTAGGACTAGCGGGACGAACAGATACGCAGTATTTT.